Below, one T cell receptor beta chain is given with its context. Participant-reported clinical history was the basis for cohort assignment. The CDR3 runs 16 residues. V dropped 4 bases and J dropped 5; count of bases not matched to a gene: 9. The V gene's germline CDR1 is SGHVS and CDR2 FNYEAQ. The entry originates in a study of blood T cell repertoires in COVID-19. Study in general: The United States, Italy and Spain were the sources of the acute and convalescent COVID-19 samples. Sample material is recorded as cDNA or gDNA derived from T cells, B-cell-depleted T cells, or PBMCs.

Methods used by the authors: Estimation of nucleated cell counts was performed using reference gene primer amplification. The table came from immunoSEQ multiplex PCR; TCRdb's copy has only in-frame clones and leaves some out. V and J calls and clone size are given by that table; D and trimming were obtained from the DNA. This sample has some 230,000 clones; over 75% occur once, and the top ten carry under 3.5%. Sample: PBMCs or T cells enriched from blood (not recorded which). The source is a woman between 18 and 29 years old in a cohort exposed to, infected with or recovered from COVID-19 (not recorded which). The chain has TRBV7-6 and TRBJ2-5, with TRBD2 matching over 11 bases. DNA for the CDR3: TGTGCCAGCAGCTCGGGACTAGCGGAGGTGGGGGAGACCCAGTACTTC. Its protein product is CASSSGLAEVGETQYF.